Listed below are T cell receptor beta chains from one sample, sequenced in a study of sequential checkpoint blockade in melanoma. TCRdb's copy holds only in-frame clones and misses some; the assay was immunoSEQ multiplex PCR. The sample lists approximately 37,000 clones; roughly a third were seen once. The sequenced sample was tumor tissue (inferred from file names), obtained from a patient given nivolumab and ipilimumab in sequence. The receptors here all came from a human donor with melanoma. The CDR3 runs from the conserved cysteine through the conserved F or W. D genes are given only for firm matches. Where a row states a size, it is once, few, many or the class of an expanded clone; other rows omit it.

>TRBJ2-3|NA|NA|TRBV19
CASSPRGASTDTQYF
TGTGCCAGTAGTCCCCGGGGTGCTAGCACAGATACGCAGTATTTT
>TRBJ2-5|NA|few|TRBV6-8
CASRDGVGETQYF
TGTGCCAGCCGAGACGGGGTCGGAGAGACCCAGTACTTC
>TRBJ2-3|NA|NA|TRBV5-1
CASSPGSTSTDTQYF
TGCGCCAGCAGCCCTGGAAGTACTAGCACAGATACGCAGTATTTT
>TRBJ1-4|NA|NA|TRBV30
CAWSVPGLPNEKLFF
TGTGCCTGGAGTGTCCCTGGGTTACCTAATGAAAAACTGTTTTTT
>TRBJ2-7|NA|NA|TRBV9
CASKVPSEFTYEQYF
TGTGCCAGCAAGGTCCCTAGCGAATTCACCTACGAGCAGTACTTC
>TRBJ1-1|TRBD1|many|TRBV11-3
CASSFGTANTEAFF
TGTGCCAGCAGCTTCGGGACAGCGAACACTGAAGCTTTCTTT
>TRBJ2-3|TRBD2|few|TRBV2
CASRDLAGPSTDTQYF
TGTGCCAGCAGAGATCTAGCGGGCCCTAGCACAGATACGCAGTATTTT
>TRBJ2-3|TRBD2|few|TRBV9
CASSPRGAGATTDTQYF
TGTGCCAGCAGCCCCAGGGGAGCGGGGGCCACGACAGATACGCAGTATTTT
>TRBJ2-7|NA|NA|TRBV30
CAWSGQAPYEQYF
TGTGCCTGGAGTGGTCAGGCCCCCTACGAGCAGTACTTC
>TRBJ2-2|TRBD1|NA|TRBV7-1
CASSKTGYGELFF
TGTGCCAGCAGCAAGACAGGGTACGGGGAGCTGTTTTTT
>TRBJ2-7|NA|few|TRBV15
CATSDLDRTSYEQYF
TGTGCCACCAGCGACCTTGACAGGACGTCCTACGAGCAGTACTTC
>TRBJ1-2|NA|NA|TRBV11-3
CASSTPGNRGRNYGYTF
TGTGCCAGCAGCACCCCCGGTAATCGGGGGCGTAACTATGGCTACACCTTC
>TRBJ2-5|TRBD1|many|TRBV6-8
CASRVFQGANQETQYF
TGTGCCAGCAGGGTTTTTCAGGGGGCAAACCAAGAGACCCAGTACTTC
>TRBJ2-7|NA|few|TRBV28
CASAGADTNSYEQYF
TGTGCCAGCGCAGGGGCGGACACAAACTCCTACGAGCAGTACTTC
>TRBJ1-3|TRBD1|few|TRBV6-8
CASSYSMFGTGGLEGGNTIYF
TGTGCCAGCAGTTACTCGATGTTCGGGACAGGGGGATTGGAAGGTGGAAACACCATATATTTT
>TRBJ1-2|TRBD1|few|TRBV11-3
CASSLAGGQGIYGYTF
TGTGCCAGCAGCTTGGCCGGGGGACAGGGTATCTATGGCTACACCTTC
>TRBJ2-5|NA|many|TRBV11-3
CASSSTGSQETQYF
TGTGCCAGCAGCTCTACAGGGTCCCAAGAGACCCAGTACTTC
>TRBJ2-7|TRBD2|few|TRBV4-1
CASSQTTSGDPGEQYF
TGCGCCAGCAGCCAGACAACTAGCGGGGATCCTGGCGAGCAGTACTTC
>TRBJ1-2|NA|NA|TRBV11-3
CASSFNFLRGRNYGYTF
TGTGCCAGCAGCTTTAATTTTTTACGGGGGCGCAACTATGGCTACACCTTC
>TRBJ1-4|NA|few|TRBV6-8
CASRRTPGAATNEKLFF
TGTGCCAGCAGAAGGACCCCCGGGGCCGCAACTAATGAAAAACTGTTTTTT
>TRBJ1-2|NA|NA|TRBV5-1
CASSLEGFGDGYTF
TGCGCCAGCAGCTTGGAGGGATTTGGTGATGGCTACACCTTC
>TRBJ1-5|TRBD1|NA|TRBV19
CASQGRGLNQPQHF
TGTGCCTCCCAAGGCAGGGGGCTAAATCAGCCCCAGCATTTT
>TRBJ2-1|NA|many|TRBV7-5
CASTGPGGQYNEQFF
TGTGCCAGCACCGGCCCGGGAGGGCAGTACAATGAGCAGTTCTTC
>TRBJ2-5|NA|many|TRBV11-3
CASSSTVAKSQETQYF
TGTGCCAGCAGCTCCACGGTAGCGAAGAGCCAAGAGACCCAGTACTTC
>TRBJ2-7|TRBD1|NA|TRBV28
CASSTTGAGPLGQYF
TGTGCCAGCAGTACCACAGGGGCCGGCCCTTTGGGGCAGTACTTC
>TRBJ1-1|NA|NA|TRBV19
CASSTGLVDTEAFF
TGTGCCAGTAGTACGGGGCTCGTGGACACTGAAGCTTTCTTT
>TRBJ1-2|NA|few|TRBV14
CASSPYRTSSYTF
TGTGCCAGCAGCCCATATCGTACGAGCAGCTACACCTTC
>TRBJ2-7|NA|NA|TRBV28
CASGGRVYEQYF
TGTGCCAGCGGGGGCAGGGTCTACGAGCAGTACTTC
>TRBJ2-5|NA|NA|TRBV6-8
CASSRIAEPQETQYF
TGTGCCAGCAGCCGAATAGCGGAGCCTCAAGAGACCCAGTACTTC
>TRBJ2-1|NA|NA|TRBV6-8
CASSYPGTYNEQFF
TGTGCCAGCAGTTACCCCGGGACCTACAATGAGCAGTTCTTC
>TRBJ1-2|NA|NA|TRBV6-8
CASSDSGYGYTF
TGTGCCAGCAGTGACTCGGGGTATGGCTACACCTTC
>TRBJ1-5|TRBD1|few|TRBV18
CASSPVQGNNQPQHF
TGTGCCAGCTCACCGGTACAGGGGAACAATCAGCCCCAGCATTTT
>TRBJ2-2|NA|few|TRBV10-3
CAISEPRLTGELFF
TGTGCCATCAGTGAGCCACGACTTACCGGGGAGCTGTTTTTT
>TRBJ2-1|NA|NA|TRBV11-3
CASSASGTPRRGDEQFF
TGTGCCAGCAGCGCCTCCGGGACACCCCGTCGTGGGGATGAGCAGTTCTTC
>TRBJ2-1|TRBD1|few|TRBV11-3
CASSPDRGQLNEQFF
TGTGCCAGCAGCCCGGACAGGGGGCAGTTGAATGAGCAGTTCTTC
>TRBJ1-4|NA|few|TRBV18
CASSPSSPATNEKLFF
TGTGCCAGCTCACCAAGCAGCCCTGCAACTAATGAAAAACTGTTTTTT
>TRBJ1-4|NA|NA|TRBV14
CASSLQGVEKLFF
TGTGCCAGCAGCCTTCAGGGTGTGGAAAAACTGTTTTTT
>TRBJ1-5|NA|NA|TRBV4-1
CASSPSGASNQPQHF
TGCGCCAGCAGCCCGAGTGGGGCTAGCAATCAGCCCCAGCATTTT
>TRBJ1-1|NA|many|TRBV11-3
CASRLSGQNTEAFF
TGTGCCAGCAGATTGTCGGGACAGAACACTGAAGCTTTCTTT
>TRBJ2-3|NA|few|TRBV6-8
CASSYSILSRGTDTQYF
TGTGCCAGCAGTTACTCGATCCTATCTAGGGGTACAGATACGCAGTATTTT
>TRBJ2-7|NA|few|TRBV28
CASSSGDNNEQYF
TGTGCCAGCAGTTCCGGGGACAATAACGAGCAGTACTTC
>TRBJ2-5|NA|NA|TRBV12-5
CASGLSVFQETQYF
TGTGCTAGTGGTTTGAGTGTGTTCCAAGAGACCCAGTACTTC
>TRBJ1-3|NA|NA|TRBV15
CATRTEGSGNTIYF
TGTGCCACCAGGACAGAAGGCTCTGGAAACACCATATATTTT
>TRBJ1-3|NA|NA|TRBV18
CASSPGGRDISGNTIYF
TGTGCCAGCTCACCTGGGGGCAGGGATATCTCCGGAAACACCATATATTTT